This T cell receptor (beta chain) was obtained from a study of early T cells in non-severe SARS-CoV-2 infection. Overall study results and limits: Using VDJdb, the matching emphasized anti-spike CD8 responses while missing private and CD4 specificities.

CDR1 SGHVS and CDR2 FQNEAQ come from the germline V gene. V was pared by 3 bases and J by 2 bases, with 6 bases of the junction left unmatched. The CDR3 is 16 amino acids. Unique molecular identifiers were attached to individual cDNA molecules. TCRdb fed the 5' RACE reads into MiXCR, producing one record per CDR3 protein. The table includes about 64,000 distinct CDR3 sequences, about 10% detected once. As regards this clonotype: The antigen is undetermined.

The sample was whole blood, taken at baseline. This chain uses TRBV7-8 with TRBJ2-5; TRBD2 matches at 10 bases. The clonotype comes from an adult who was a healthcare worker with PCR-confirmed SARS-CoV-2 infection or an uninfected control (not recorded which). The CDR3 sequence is CASSFPGTSVQETQYF. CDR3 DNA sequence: TGTGCCAGCAGCTTCCCCGGGACTAGCGTACAAGAGACCCAGTACTTC.